A single sample gave rise to the 4 T cell receptor beta chains below, sequenced in a study of read filtering for tumor transcriptome and immune sequencing. From roughly 400 ng of RNA, a library with molecular barcoded alpha/delta and beta/gamma adaptors was made. TCRdb redid the calling of the reads with MiXCR, one entry per CDR3 protein. This sample has around 140,000 distinct CDR3 sequences, with approximately 13% found just once. Input material: a population of CD138-negative cells sorted from bone marrow. These receptor sequences come from a donor older than 35 with multiple myeloma.

This clonotype was observed a handful of times. With a much larger clone just one base away, this may be a read error. The chain joins TRBV10-3 to TRBJ2-1; 9 bases fit TRBD1. CDR1 is ENHRY and CDR2 is SYGVKD in the germline V gene. The ends lost 9 bases at V and 8 bases at J; junction bases unmatched: 8. This CDR3 has 13 residues. The CDR3 DNA reads as TGTGCCATACGGACAGGGGCGTTCGATGAGCAGTTCTTC. Its protein is CAIRTGAFDEQFF.

At least ten counts were recorded for this clonotype. J is TRBJ2-3 and V is TRBV20-1; no clear D gene. Germline assignment: CDR1 DFQATT and CDR2 SNEGSKA (reference sequence). Trimming removed 2 bases at V and 0 bases at J, with 9 bases between. CDR3 length: 14 amino acids. The CDR3 is CSARTFRSTDTQYF. Written as DNA, the CDR3 is TGCAGTGCTAGAACATTCAGAAGCACAGATACGCAGTATTTT.

Ten or more counts support this clonotype. This chain joins TRBV20-1 and TRBJ2-2; 8 nucleotides align to TRBD2. Germline V lookup: CDR1 DFQATT, CDR2 SNEGSKA (reference sequence). Losses at the gene ends were 1 base for V and 0 bases for J; bases not matched to a gene: 10. The CDR3 contains 18 residues. The CDR3 bases are TGCAGTGCTAGAGGAGCGGAAACGGGAGGGCCGAACACCGGGGAGCTGTTTTTT. Translating gives CSARGAETGGPNTGELFF.

There are many counts of this clonotype. V and J are TRBV29-1 and TRBJ2-1; possibly TRBD2 for D (5 bases). Trimming removed 3 bases at V and 5 bases at J, with 8 bases between. The CDR3 loop spans 12 amino acids. The germline CDR1 and CDR2 sequences are SQVTM and ANQGSEA. The CDR3 DNA sequence: TGCAGCGTTGATAGCGCTCACAATGAGCAGTTCTTC. Its translation is CSVDSAHNEQFF.